This T cell receptor beta chain originates from a study of shared clonotypes between healthy human individuals. On the study more broadly: CD4 naive and CD4 memory each took three plates per donor, while CD8 naive took two and CD8 memory one.

Across several immunoSEQ plates, the genomic DNA of each subset was split evenly. This table comes from immunoSEQ multiplex PCR, and its TCRdb copy is limited to in-frame clones, with some not included. The repertoire holds around 720,000 clones, with around 73% as singletons. Germline V lookup: CDR1 MGHRA, CDR2 YSYEKL. The CDR3 extends over 15 amino acids. Deletions cut 0 bases from V and 10 bases from J, with 16 bases between. Overall study findings and caveats: Estimated richness values were generally larger in naive subsets than in memory subsets.

The split of CD4+ cells yielded CD45RA+ naive and CD45RA-negative memory subsets. A word on this clone: Its cognate antigen is unknown.

Specimen: memory CD4+ T cells sorted from blood. Described subset: CD45RA-negative fraction. The source is a woman in her 30s in good health. V gene TRBV4-1 combines with J gene TRBJ2-1, with a weak D call TRBD2 (7 bases). CDR3 in amino acids: CASSQEGGGESEQFF. The DNA of the CDR3 is TGCGCCAGCAGCCAAGAAGGAGGGGGGGAGAGCGAGCAGTTCTTC.